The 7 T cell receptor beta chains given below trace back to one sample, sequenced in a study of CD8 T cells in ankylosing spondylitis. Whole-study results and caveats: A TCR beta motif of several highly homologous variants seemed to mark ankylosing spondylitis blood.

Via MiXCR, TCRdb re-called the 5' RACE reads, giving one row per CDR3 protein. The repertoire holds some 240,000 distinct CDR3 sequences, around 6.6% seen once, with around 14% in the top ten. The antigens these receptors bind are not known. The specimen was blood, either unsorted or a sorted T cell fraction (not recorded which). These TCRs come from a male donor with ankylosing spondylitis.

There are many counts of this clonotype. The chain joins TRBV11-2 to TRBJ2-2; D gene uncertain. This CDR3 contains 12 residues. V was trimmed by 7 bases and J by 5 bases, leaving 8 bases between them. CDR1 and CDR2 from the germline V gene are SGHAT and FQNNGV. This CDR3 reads CASTRGTGELFF. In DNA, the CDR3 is TGTGCCAGCACCCGAGGAACCGGGGAGCTGTTTTTT.

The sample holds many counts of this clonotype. In DNA form, the CDR3 reads TGTGCCAGCAGCCAAGAGGTCGTGGGAGTAGGCGAGCAGTACTTC. Encoded protein: CASSQEVVGVGEQYF. The V gene is TRBV14, the J gene TRBJ2-7; D might be TRBD2 (5 bases). Trimming pared 0 bases from V and 6 bases from J, leaving 15 bases between. CDR1 is SGHDN and CDR2 is FVKESK in the germline V gene. The CDR3 is 15 amino acids.

The CDR3 sequence: CASSPGGHEQYF. Here the CDR3 DNA reads TGTGCCAGCAGCCCAGGGGGACACGAGCAGTACTTC. The chain is built from TRBV7-8 and TRBJ2-7; 7 nucleotides match TRBD1. The CDR3 covers 12 residues. V gave up 5 bases and J gave up 5 bases; unmatched junction bases: 3. CDR1 and CDR2 from the germline V gene are SGHVS and FQNEAQ.

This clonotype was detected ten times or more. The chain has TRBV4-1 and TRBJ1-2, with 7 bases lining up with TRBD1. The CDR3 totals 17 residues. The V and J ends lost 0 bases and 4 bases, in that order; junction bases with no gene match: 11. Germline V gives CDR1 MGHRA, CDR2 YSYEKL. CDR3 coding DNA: TGCGCCAGCAGCCAAGATCCTGTGGCAGGGGGGTTCTATGGCTACACCTTC. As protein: CASSQDPVAGGFYGYTF.

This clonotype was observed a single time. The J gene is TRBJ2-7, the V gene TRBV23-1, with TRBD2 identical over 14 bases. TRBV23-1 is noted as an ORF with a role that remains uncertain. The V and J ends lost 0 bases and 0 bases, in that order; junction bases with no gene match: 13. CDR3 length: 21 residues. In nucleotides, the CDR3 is TGCGCCAGCAGTCAATCTACCACAAGACTAGCGGGAGGGCATTTCTCCTACGAGCAGTACTTC. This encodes CASSQSTTRLAGGHFSYEQYF.

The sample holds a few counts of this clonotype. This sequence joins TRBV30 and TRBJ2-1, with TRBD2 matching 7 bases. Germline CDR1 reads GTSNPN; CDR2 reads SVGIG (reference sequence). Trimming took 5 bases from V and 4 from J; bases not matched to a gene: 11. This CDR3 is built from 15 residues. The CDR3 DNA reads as TGTGCCTGGGCGCCCATGCGGGAGTATTACAATGAGCAGTTCTTC. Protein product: CAWAPMREYYNEQFF.

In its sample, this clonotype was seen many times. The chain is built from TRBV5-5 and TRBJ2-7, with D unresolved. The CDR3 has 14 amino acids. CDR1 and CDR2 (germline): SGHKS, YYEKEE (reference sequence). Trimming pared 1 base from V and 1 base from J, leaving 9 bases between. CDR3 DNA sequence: TGTGCCAGCAGCTTGTACGGAGTATCCTACGAGCAGTACTTC. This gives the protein CASSLYGVSYEQYF.